This TCR beta chain was retrieved from a study of cytomegalovirus exposure and HLA in healthy donors. V lost 5 bases and J 4 bases, leaving 13 bases between the germline ends. Germline assignment: CDR1 SGHTA and CDR2 FQGNSA. CDR3 length: 14 residues. The PCR employed 60 Vbeta primers together with 13 Jbeta primers. Profiling relied on immunoSEQ multiplex PCR, and the TCRdb table lists in-frame clones only, not all of them. The sample lists approximately 73,000 clones, about 81% seen once, with over 10% in the top ten. Points from the study as a whole: Donors belonging to an Asian-associated ancestry cluster reportedly showed fewer N-insertions in productive TCRs than the approximately 690-donor mean, according to what a later analysis found. The study labeled 164 TCR beta chains cytomegalovirus-associated.

Remarks on this clone: Its antigen remains unknown.

V gene TRBV7-2 combines with J gene TRBJ2-3; D not certain. This receptor was taken from a man aged 65 to 79 in good health and CMV-seronegative. Sequenced sample: PBMCs. The chain's CDR3 is CASSAFYSADTQYF. CDR3 DNA sequence: TGTGCCAGCAGCGCCTTCTATAGTGCAGATACGCAGTATTTT.